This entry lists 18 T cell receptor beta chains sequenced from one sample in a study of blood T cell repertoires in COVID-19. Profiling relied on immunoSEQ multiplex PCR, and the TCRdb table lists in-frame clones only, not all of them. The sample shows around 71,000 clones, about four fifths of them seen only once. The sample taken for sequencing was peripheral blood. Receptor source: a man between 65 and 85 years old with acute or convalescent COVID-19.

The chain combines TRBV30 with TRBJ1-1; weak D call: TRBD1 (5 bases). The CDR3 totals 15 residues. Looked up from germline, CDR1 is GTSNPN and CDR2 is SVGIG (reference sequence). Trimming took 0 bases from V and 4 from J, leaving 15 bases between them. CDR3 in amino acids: CAWSVVGVRATEAFF. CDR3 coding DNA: TGTGCCTGGAGTGTAGTTGGAGTCAGGGCCACTGAAGCTTTCTTT.

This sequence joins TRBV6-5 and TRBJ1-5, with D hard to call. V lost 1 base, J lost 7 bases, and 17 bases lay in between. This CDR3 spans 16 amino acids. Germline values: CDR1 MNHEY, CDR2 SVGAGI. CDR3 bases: TGTGCCAGCAGTTACTTAATCCCCAGTGTGTCGCAGCCCCAGCATTTT. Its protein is CASSYLIPSVSQPQHF.

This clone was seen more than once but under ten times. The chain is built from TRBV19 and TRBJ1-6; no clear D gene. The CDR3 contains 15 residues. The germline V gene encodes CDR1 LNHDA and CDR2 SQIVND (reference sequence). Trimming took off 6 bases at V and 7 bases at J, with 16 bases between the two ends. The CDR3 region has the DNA TGTGCCAGTAGCCACAGACAAGTGGCGAATTCACCCCTCCACTTT. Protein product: CASSHRQVANSPLHF.

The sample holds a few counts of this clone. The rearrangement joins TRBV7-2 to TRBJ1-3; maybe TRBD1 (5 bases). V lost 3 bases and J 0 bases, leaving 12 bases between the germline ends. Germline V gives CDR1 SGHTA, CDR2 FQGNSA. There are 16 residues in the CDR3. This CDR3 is CASSFWGSSSGNTIYF. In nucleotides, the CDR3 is TGTGCCAGCAGCTTTTGGGGCTCGTCCTCTGGAAACACCATATATTTT. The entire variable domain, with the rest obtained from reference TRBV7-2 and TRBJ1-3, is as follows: GAGVSQSPSNKVTEKGKDVELRCDPISGHTALYWYRQSLGQGLEFLIYFQGNSAPDKSGLPSDRFSAERTGGSVSTLTIQRTQQEDSAVYLCASSFWGSSSGNTIYFGEGSWLTVV.

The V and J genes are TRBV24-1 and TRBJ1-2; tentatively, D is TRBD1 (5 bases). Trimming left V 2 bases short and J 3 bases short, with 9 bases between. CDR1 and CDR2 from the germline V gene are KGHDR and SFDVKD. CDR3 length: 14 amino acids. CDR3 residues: CATSDSGGDYGYTF. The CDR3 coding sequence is TGTGCCACCAGTGATTCGGGGGGGGACTATGGCTACACCTTC.

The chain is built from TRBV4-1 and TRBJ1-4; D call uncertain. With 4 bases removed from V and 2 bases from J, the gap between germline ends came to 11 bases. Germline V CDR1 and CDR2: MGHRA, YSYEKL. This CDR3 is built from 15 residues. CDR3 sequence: CASSPKQSTNEKLFF. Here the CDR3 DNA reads TGCGCCAGCAGCCCCAAACAGTCTACTAATGAAAAACTGTTTTTT.

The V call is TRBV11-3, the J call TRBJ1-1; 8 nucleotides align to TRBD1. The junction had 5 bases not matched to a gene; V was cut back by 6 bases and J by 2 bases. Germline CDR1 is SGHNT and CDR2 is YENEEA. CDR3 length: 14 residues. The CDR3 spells CASRDGTGNTEAFF. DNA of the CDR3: TGTGCCAGCAGGGACGGGACAGGCAACACTGAAGCTTTCTTT. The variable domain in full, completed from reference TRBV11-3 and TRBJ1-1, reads EAGVVQSPRYKIIEKKQPVAFWCNPISGHNTLYWYLQNLGQGPELLIRYENEEAVDDSQLPKDRFSAERLKGVDSTLKIQPAELGDSAVYLCASRDGTGNTEAFFGQGTRLTVV.

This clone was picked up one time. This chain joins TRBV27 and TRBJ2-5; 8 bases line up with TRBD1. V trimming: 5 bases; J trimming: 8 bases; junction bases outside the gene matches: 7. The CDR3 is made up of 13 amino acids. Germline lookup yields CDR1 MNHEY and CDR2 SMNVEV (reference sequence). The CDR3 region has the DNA TGTGCCAGCAGTCCCCTAGGACAGGGTACCCAGTACTTC. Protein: CASSPLGQGTQYF.

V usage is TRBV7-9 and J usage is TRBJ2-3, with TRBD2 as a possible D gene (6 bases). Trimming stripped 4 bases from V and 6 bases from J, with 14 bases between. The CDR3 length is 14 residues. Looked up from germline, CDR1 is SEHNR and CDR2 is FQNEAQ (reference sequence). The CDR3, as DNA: TGTGCCAGCAGCTCGGGACTTGGGGGGGATACGCAGTATTTT. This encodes CASSSGLGGDTQYF.

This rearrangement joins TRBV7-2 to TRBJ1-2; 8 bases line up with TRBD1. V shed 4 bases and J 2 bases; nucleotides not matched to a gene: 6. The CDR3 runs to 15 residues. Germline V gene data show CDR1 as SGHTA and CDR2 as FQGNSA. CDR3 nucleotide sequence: TGTGCCAGCAGCTCCGGGACAGGCGACAACTATGGCTACACCTTC. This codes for CASSSGTGDNYGYTF.

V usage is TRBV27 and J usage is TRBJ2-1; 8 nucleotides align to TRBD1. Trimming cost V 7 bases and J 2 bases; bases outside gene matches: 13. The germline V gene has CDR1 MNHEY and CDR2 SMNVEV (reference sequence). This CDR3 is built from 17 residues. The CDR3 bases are TGTGCCAGCATTAGCGCACCCGGGACAGGCACCTACAATGAGCAGTTCTTC. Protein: CASISAPGTGTYNEQFF.

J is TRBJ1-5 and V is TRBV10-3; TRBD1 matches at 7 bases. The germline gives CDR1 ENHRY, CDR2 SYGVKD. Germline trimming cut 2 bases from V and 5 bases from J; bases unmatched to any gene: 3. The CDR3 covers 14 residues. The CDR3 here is CAISERDSDQPQHF. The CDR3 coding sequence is TGTGCCATCAGTGAGAGGGACAGTGATCAGCCCCAGCATTTT.

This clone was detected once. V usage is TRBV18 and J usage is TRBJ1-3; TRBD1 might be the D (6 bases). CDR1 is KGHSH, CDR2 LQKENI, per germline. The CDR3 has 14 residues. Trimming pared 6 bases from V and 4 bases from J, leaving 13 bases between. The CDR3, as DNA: TGTGCCAGCTCTCCCACAGGGTTCGGAAACACCATATATTTT. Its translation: CASSPTGFGNTIYF.

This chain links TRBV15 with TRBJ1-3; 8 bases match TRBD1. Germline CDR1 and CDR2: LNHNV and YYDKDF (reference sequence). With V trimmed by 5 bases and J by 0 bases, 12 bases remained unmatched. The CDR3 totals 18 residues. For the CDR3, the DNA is TGTGCCACCAGCCCCGGCGGCAGGGGGCTTCTCTCTGGAAACACCATATATTTT. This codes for CATSPGGRGLLSGNTIYF.

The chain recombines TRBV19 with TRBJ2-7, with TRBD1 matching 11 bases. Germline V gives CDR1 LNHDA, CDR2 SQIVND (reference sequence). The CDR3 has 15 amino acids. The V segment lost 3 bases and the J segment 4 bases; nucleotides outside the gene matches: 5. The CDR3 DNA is TGTGCCAGTAGTATTTGGACAGGGGGCTTGTACGAGCAGTACTTC. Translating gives CASSIWTGGLYEQYF.

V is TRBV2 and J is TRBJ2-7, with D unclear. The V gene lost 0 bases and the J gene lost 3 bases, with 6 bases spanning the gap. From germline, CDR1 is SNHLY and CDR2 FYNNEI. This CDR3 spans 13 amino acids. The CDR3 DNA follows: TGTGCCAGCAGTGAAGCGGTGCGCTACGAGCAGTACTTC. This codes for CASSEAVRYEQYF.

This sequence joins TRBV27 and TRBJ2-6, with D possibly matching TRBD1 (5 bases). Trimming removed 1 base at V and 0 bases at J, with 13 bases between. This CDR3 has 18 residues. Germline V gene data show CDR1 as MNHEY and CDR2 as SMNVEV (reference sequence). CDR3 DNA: TGTGCCAGCAGTTTATACAGGCCTATCAACTCTGGGGCCAACGTCCTGACTTTC. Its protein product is CASSLYRPINSGANVLTF.

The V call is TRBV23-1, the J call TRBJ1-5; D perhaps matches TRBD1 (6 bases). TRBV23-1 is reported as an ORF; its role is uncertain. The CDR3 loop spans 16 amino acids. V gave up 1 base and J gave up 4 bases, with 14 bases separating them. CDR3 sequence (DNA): TGCGCCAGCAGTCAATGGGCACAGGGTCGGAATCAGCCCCAGCATTTT. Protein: CASSQWAQGRNQPQHF.